Following are 11 T cell receptor beta chains from one sample sequenced in a study of cytomegalovirus exposure and HLA in healthy donors. The PCR made use of 60 Vbeta and 13 Jbeta primers. Only in-frame clones appear in the TCRdb table, and some are missing; sequencing was by immunoSEQ multiplex PCR. Among roughly 110,000 clones, roughly three quarters were seen once, and the ten largest hold roughly 3%. What was sequenced was PBMCs. These receptors were taken from a woman between 18 and 30 years old in good health and CMV-seropositive.

The chain couples TRBV6-1 to TRBJ2-7; D is uncertain. CDR3 size: 15 residues. Trimming took off 0 bases at V and 4 bases at J, with 13 bases between the two ends. Germline V CDR1 and CDR2: MNHNS, SASEGT. CDR3 bases: TGTGCCAGCAGTGAAGCGCCGGCGGCGGCTTACGAGCAGTACTTC. This codes for CASSEAPAAAYEQYF.

The rearrangement links TRBV4-3 to TRBJ1-1; D perhaps matches TRBD1 (5 bases). V lost 0 bases to trimming and J lost 1 base, with 12 bases between them. Looked up from germline, CDR1 is LGHNA and CDR2 is YSLEER. The CDR3 covers 16 residues. CDR3 in amino acids: CASSQDRYRTNTEAFF. CDR3 coding DNA: TGCGCCAGCAGCCAAGATCGGTACAGGACGAACACTGAAGCTTTCTTT.

The chain employs TRBV9 and TRBJ2-3, with D unresolved. The V end was cut by 0 bases, the J end by 0 bases, with 5 bases between. Germline CDR1 SGDLS, CDR2 YYNGEE. The CDR3 loop spans 14 amino acids. The CDR3, as DNA: TGTGCCAGCAGCGTAGTAACTAGCACAGATACGCAGTATTTT. Amino acid sequence: CASSVVTSTDTQYF.

The gene calls are TRBV2 and TRBJ2-2; weak D call: TRBD1 (6 bases). This CDR3 is built from 15 residues. CDR1 is SNHLY and CDR2 is FYNNEI in the germline V gene. V gave up 5 bases and J gave up 5 bases, with 15 bases separating them. CDR3 loop: CASSPWQGSTGELFF. DNA for the CDR3: TGTGCCAGCAGTCCTTGGCAGGGGAGTACCGGGGAGCTGTTTTTT.

This rearrangement joins TRBV10-1 to TRBJ1-3; 9 positions match TRBD1. CDR1 and CDR2 from the germline V gene are WNHNN and SYGVQD (reference sequence). The CDR3 contains 14 residues. V shed 8 bases, J shed 4 bases, and the junction held 6 bases outside the gene matches. The CDR3 here is CASLDGTGGNTIYF. DNA for the CDR3: TGCGCCAGCCTTGACGGGACAGGGGGAAACACCATATATTTT.

The J gene is TRBJ1-5, the V gene TRBV5-1; D is perhaps TRBD1 (6 bases). The CDR3 is made up of 14 amino acids. V lost 1 base, J lost 7 bases, and 12 bases lay in between. Looked up from germline, CDR1 is SGHRS and CDR2 is YFSETQ. CDR3 nucleotide sequence: TGCGCCAGCAGCTTGAGTCCAGGGGTGCAGCCCCAGCATTTT. This sequence encodes CASSLSPGVQPQHF.

This chain connects TRBV9 to TRBJ2-2; a weak D match, TRBD1 (6 bases). This CDR3 region has 14 residues. Trimming removed 3 bases from V and 5 bases from J, with 11 bases in between. CDR1 is SGDLS, CDR2 YYNGEE, per germline. The CDR3 here is CASSGKTGTGELFF. The CDR3 DNA reads as TGTGCCAGCAGCGGAAAAACAGGGACCGGGGAGCTGTTTTTT.

The chain couples TRBV23-1 to TRBJ2-5; 7 nucleotides agree with TRBD1. TRBV23-1 is given ORF status, its function remaining uncertain. The CDR3 is 16 residues long. Losses at the gene ends were 0 bases for V and 4 bases for J; bases not matched to a gene: 8. The CDR3 DNA reads as TGCGCCAGCAGTCAATCTAACGACAGGGTTGTAGAGACCCAGTACTTC. Its protein is CASSQSNDRVVETQYF.

This chain uses TRBV5-1 with TRBJ2-5, with D uncertain. CDR3 size: 18 residues. The germline gives CDR1 SGHRS, CDR2 YFSETQ. V was clipped by 1 base and J by 0 bases, with 19 bases between them. The CDR3 region is CASSLKAKIVVYQETQYF. The CDR3 DNA is TGCGCCAGCAGCTTGAAAGCAAAAATAGTGGTGTACCAAGAGACCCAGTACTTC.

V gene TRBV30 combines with J gene TRBJ1-4, with 8 bases identical to TRBD1. The CDR3 covers 12 residues. The junction had 3 bases not matched to a gene; V was cut back by 5 bases and J by 7 bases. Germline V lookup: CDR1 GTSNPN, CDR2 SVGIG (reference sequence). The CDR3 is CAWGQGGEKLFF. As DNA, the CDR3 is TGTGCCTGGGGACAGGGTGGTGAAAAACTGTTTTTT.

On this clone itself: The junction and the germline gene differ at one end; a read error may be behind it. The rearrangement links TRBV10-2 to TRBJ2-3, with 7 bases identical to TRBD2. Germline CDR1 reads WSHSY; CDR2 reads SAAADI. The CDR3 contains 17 residues. CDR3 residues: CVSSEPRTRASTDTQYF. CDR3 in DNA: TGCGTCAGCAGTGAGCCGAGGACTAGAGCTAGCACAGATACGCAGTATTTT.